Included here is one TCR beta chain sequence, with context. This CDR3 is 14 amino acids long. V was trimmed by 7 bases and J by 2 bases, leaving 15 bases between them. The germline V gene encodes CDR1 MNHEY and CDR2 SVGEGT. These data belong to a study of blood T cells in healthy people across ages. Using a J-beta primer mix together with a sample-barcoded 5' primer, a second PCR was run for roughly 7 to 11 cycles. From the 5' RACE reads, TCRdb called clonotypes with MiXCR, one entry per CDR3 protein. Of roughly 860,000 distinct CDR3 sequences in the sample, approximately 59% are singletons; the top ten hold 25% to 30%.

The chain recombines TRBV6-2 or TRBV6-3 with TRBJ2-7, with D maybe TRBD1 (6 bases). Material: blood. The source is a man in his thirties or forties in good health. As DNA, the CDR3 is TGTGCCAGCACCAAGGGGACACCGGCCTACGAGCAGTACTTC. Its protein is CASTKGTPAYEQYF.